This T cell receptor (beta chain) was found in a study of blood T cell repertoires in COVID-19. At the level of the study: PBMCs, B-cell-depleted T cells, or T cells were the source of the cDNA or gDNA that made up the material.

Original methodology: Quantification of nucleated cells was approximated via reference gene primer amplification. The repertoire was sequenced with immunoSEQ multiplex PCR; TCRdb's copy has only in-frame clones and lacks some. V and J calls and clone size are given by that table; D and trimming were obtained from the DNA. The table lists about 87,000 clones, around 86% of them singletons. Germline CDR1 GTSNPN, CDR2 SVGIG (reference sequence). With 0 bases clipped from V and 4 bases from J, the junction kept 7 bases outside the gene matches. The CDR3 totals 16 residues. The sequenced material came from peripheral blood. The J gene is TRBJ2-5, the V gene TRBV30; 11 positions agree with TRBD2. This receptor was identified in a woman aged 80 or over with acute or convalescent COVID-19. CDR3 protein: CAWSVGLAGGGETQYF. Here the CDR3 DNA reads TGTGCCTGGAGTGTTGGCCTAGCGGGAGGAGGAGAGACCCAGTACTTC.